This T cell receptor (beta chain) was sequenced during a study of CD8 T cells in ankylosing spondylitis. V was trimmed by 6 bases and J by 4 bases, leaving 15 bases between them. The CDR3 covers 14 residues. Notes on this clonotype: Its antigen is unidentified.

Notes on the study in general: Disease-linked clones were reportedly significantly enriched in matched ankylosing spondylitis synovial fluid. For ankylosing spondylitis blood, a TCR beta motif of about 8 highly homologous variants appeared characteristic. Researchers report that disease-linked clones proved CD8+ and relatively rare in peripheral blood.

Using quantitative 5'-RACE with molecular barcodes, the authors made TCR beta libraries. Using its own MiXCR run on the 5' RACE reads, TCRdb lists one record per CDR3 protein. The sample yields around 150,000 distinct CDR3 sequences, around 42% seen once. The material sequenced was synovial fluid, either unsorted or a sorted T cell fraction (not recorded which). The J gene is TRBJ2-5, the V gene TRBV12-3 or TRBV12-4; TRBD1 is a possible D gene (6 bases). The receptor was derived from a male donor with ankylosing spondylitis. CDR3 coding DNA: TGTGCCAGCAGCTCTAAGGGGGTGCGAGAGACCCAGTACTTC. Its translation: CASSSKGVRETQYF.